These 27 T cell receptor beta chains originate from one sample sequenced in a study of STAT5B mutations in CD4+ large granular lymphocyte leukemia. Clones were read by immunoSEQ multiplex PCR, and TCRdb kept only the in-frame ones, dropping some. The sample carries roughly 40,000 clones, roughly 80% recorded once. Sequenced sample: CD4+ T cells from blood buffy coats. Receptors were obtained from a human donor in good health.

The chain joins TRBV25-1 to TRBJ1-5; TRBD1 matches 10 bases. This CDR3 contains 16 residues. Looked up from germline, CDR1 is MGHDK and CDR2 is SYGVNS. Unmatched junction bases numbered 10, after V lost 6 bases and J lost 5 bases. The chain's CDR3 is CASRTYLDRGHQPQHF. The CDR3 coding sequence is TGTGCCAGCAGGACCTACCTTGACAGGGGGCATCAGCCCCAGCATTTT.

V is TRBV18 and J is TRBJ2-5; D is perhaps TRBD1 or TRBD2 (5 bases each). In germline, CDR1 is KGHSH, CDR2 LQKENI. The V end was cut by 4 bases, the J end by 1 base, with 10 bases between. The CDR3 covers 14 residues. The CDR3 bases are TGTGCCAGCTCACTGGGGACGCTCCAAGAGACCCAGTACTTC. Residues: CASSLGTLQETQYF.

This rearrangement joins TRBV10-3 to TRBJ2-3, with TRBD2 as a possible D gene (6 bases). The CDR3 covers 15 residues. V was shortened by 10 bases and J by 5 bases, with 22 bases between the two germline ends. Germline lookup yields CDR1 ENHRY and CDR2 SYGVKD. The CDR3: CATSGLGNLKDTQYF. The CDR3 bases are TGTGCCACCTCGGGACTGGGGAACCTCAAAGATACGCAGTATTTT.

The J gene is TRBJ1-6, the V gene TRBV28, with 9 bases aligning to TRBD1. The CDR3 totals 17 residues. Germline V gene data show CDR1 as MDHEN and CDR2 as SYDVKM. The V gene end was trimmed by 3 bases and the J gene end by 1 base; junction bases not matched to a gene: 4. CDR3 in DNA: TGTGCCAGCAGTTTGGACAGGGGAATATCCTATAATTCACCCCTCCACTTT. This translates into CASSLDRGISYNSPLHF.

This chain uses TRBV5-1 with TRBJ2-1; TRBD2 aligns across 10 bases. J gave up 9 bases and V 2 bases, and 5 bases lay outside the gene matches. The CDR3 is made up of 14 amino acids. CDR1 and CDR2 from the germline V gene are SGHRS and YFSETQ. CDR3 sequence: CASSFLAGAGEQFF. The DNA for the CDR3 is TGCGCCAGCAGCTTCCTAGCGGGGGCTGGTGAGCAGTTCTTC.

This chain joins TRBV19 and TRBJ1-2; possibly TRBD1 for D (5 bases). CDR3 length equals 14 residues. V gave up 6 bases and J gave up 4 bases, with 15 bases separating them. Germline-derived CDR1 and CDR2 are LNHDA and SQIVND (reference sequence). CDR3: CASSLQSGPYGYTF. In nucleotides, the CDR3 is TGTGCCAGTAGCCTCCAGTCAGGGCCCTATGGCTACACCTTC.

In this sample, this clone turned up a few times. This chain links TRBV18 with TRBJ1-2; no firm D call. CDR3 length equals 15 residues. The germline V and J ends were trimmed by 0 bases and 3 bases, with 11 bases remaining between them. CDR1 and CDR2 from the germline V gene are KGHSH and LQKENI. The CDR3 spells CASSPPAAADYGYTF. In DNA form, the CDR3 reads TGTGCCAGCTCACCACCTGCAGCCGCTGACTATGGCTACACCTTC. Combining the CDR3 with reference TRBV18 and TRBJ1-2 gives the whole variable domain NAGVMQNPRHLVRRRGQEARLRCSPMKGHSHVYWYRQLPEEGLKFMVYLQKENIIDESGMPKERFSAEFPKEGPSILRIQQVVRGDSAAYFCASSPPAAADYGYTFGSGTRLTVV.

The CDR3 here is CASKYQETQYF. CDR3 DNA: TGTGCCAGCAAGTACCAAGAGACCCAGTACTTC. The gene calls are TRBV2 and TRBJ2-5; D gene unclear. The CDR3 contains 11 residues. Germline lookup yields CDR1 SNHLY and CDR2 FYNNEI. V lost 7 bases, J lost 0 bases, and 3 bases lay in between.

This chain uses TRBV6-5 with TRBJ1-5; D is ambiguous. CDR3 length equals 14 residues. Looked up from germline, CDR1 is MNHEY and CDR2 is SVGAGI. Trimming cost V 6 bases and J 0 bases, with 9 bases left between them. CDR3 region: CASRFKGSNQPQHF. The CDR3 DNA follows: TGTGCCAGCAGATTTAAGGGTAGCAATCAGCCCCAGCATTTT.

The rearrangement joins TRBV5-4 to TRBJ2-3; maybe TRBD1 (5 bases). V gave up 0 bases and J gave up 6 bases, with 14 bases separating them. The CDR3 extends over 15 amino acids. Per germline, CDR1 SGHNT and CDR2 YYREEE (reference sequence). The CDR3 DNA is TGTGCCAGCAGCTTGGAGGGGCAGCCGCGGGATACGCAGTATTTT. It codes for CASSLEGQPRDTQYF.

The rearrangement joins TRBV25-1 to TRBJ1-2; D might be TRBD1 (5 bases). The CDR3 totals 15 residues. Germline V lookup: CDR1 MGHDK, CDR2 SYGVNS. Trimming stripped 2 bases from V and 6 bases from J, with 16 bases between. CDR3 DNA: TGTGCCAGCAGTGAAATAGGGTGGGGGGAAGATGGCTACACCTTC. Protein product: CASSEIGWGEDGYTF.

The chain couples TRBV6-1 to TRBJ2-7, with a weak D call TRBD1 (6 bases). Trimming stripped 2 bases from V and 6 bases from J, with 17 bases between. This CDR3 is 15 amino acids long. The germline V gene encodes CDR1 MNHNS and CDR2 SASEGT. This CDR3 reads CASSEPTGLPGEQYF. The CDR3 DNA reads TGTGCCAGCAGTGAACCCACAGGGCTACCTGGCGAGCAGTACTTC.

The table lists this clone with a few counts. This chain uses TRBV5-6 with TRBJ2-7; perhaps TRBD2 as D (6 bases). The germline V gene has CDR1 SGHDT and CDR2 YYEEEE. V lost 5 bases, J lost 3 bases, and 9 bases lay in between. The CDR3 loop spans 12 amino acids. The CDR3 loop is CASSLSGYEQYF. In DNA, the CDR3 is TGTGCCAGCAGTCTTAGCGGCTACGAGCAGTACTTC.

This clone was seen only once. The chain has TRBV25-1 and TRBJ1-4; D may be TRBD1 (5 bases). The V and J ends lost 4 bases and 8 bases respectively, with 11 bases between them. This CDR3 is 13 amino acids long. In germline, CDR1 is MGHDK, CDR2 SYGVNS. This CDR3 reads CASSGGFGEKLFF. CDR3 in DNA: TGTGCCAGCAGTGGGGGGTTTGGGGAAAAACTGTTTTTT.

The V call is TRBV7-9, the J call TRBJ2-3; D not resolved. V was cut by 5 bases and J by 2 bases, with 8 bases left in between. CDR1 is SEHNR, CDR2 FQNEAQ, per germline (reference sequence). The CDR3 is 13 amino acids. CDR3 loop: CASSAQSTDTQYF. The CDR3 bases are TGTGCCAGCAGCGCGCAGTCCACAGATACGCAGTATTTT.

The count of this clone is one. This chain uses TRBV15 with TRBJ2-5, with 9 bases identical to TRBD1. The CDR3 extends over 16 amino acids. With V trimmed by 4 bases and J by 2 bases, 8 bases remained unmatched. Germline V gene lookup returns CDR1 LNHNV and CDR2 YYDKDF (reference sequence). For the CDR3, the DNA is TGTGCCACCAGCATATTTTCCGGGACAGGGCAAGAGACCCAGTACTTC. Translated, it gives CATSIFSGTGQETQYF.

The chain employs TRBV18 and TRBJ2-5; D may be TRBD1 (6 bases). Germline lookup yields CDR1 KGHSH and CDR2 LQKENI. V was trimmed by 6 bases and J by 5 bases, leaving 13 bases between them. The CDR3 has 13 residues. This chain's CDR3 is CASSQNTGETQYF. The DNA of the CDR3 is TGTGCCAGCTCGCAAAATACAGGGGAGACCCAGTACTTC.

Note on this clone: The junction departs from the called germline gene at one end, perhaps through a read error. The V gene is TRBV10-3, the J gene TRBJ2-4, with TRBD2 matching 7 bases. CDR1 ENHRY and CDR2 SYGVKD come from the germline V gene. This CDR3 region has 13 residues. The CDR3 nucleotides read TGTGCCATAAGTGAGGGAGGGGAAAACATTCAGTACTTC. This gives the protein CAISEGGENIQYF.

This sequence joins TRBV29-1 and TRBJ2-3, with 9 bases fitting TRBD1. The CDR3 extends over 13 amino acids. CDR1 and CDR2 from the germline V gene are SQVTM and ANQGSEA. The V and J ends lost 5 bases and 4 bases, in that order; junction bases with no gene match: 4. The CDR3 bases are TGCAGCGTTAGACAGGGGGTGGCAGATACGCAGTATTTT. This encodes CSVRQGVADTQYF.

In the case of this clone: Its ends do not fully match the called genes, so a read error is possible. The DNA for the CDR3 is TGTGCCAGCAGTTTAGGAGGTCGGGAGCCCCAGCATTTT. It specifies CASSLGGREPQHF. The chain is built from TRBV11-2 and TRBJ1-5; no clear D. In germline, CDR1 is SGHAT, CDR2 FQNNGV. The CDR3 is made up of 13 amino acids.

This chain links TRBV6-1 with TRBJ1-2; 9 bases map to TRBD1. The CDR3 spans 15 residues. V gave up 0 bases and J gave up 2 bases; unmatched junction bases: 1. Germline values: CDR1 MNHNS, CDR2 SASEGT. The CDR3 spells CASSEAGTGNYGYTF. In DNA, the CDR3 is TGTGCCAGCAGTGAAGCAGGGACAGGGAACTATGGCTACACCTTC.

The genes are TRBV19 and TRBJ1-3, with D hard to call. The CDR3 sequence is 14 residues long. V shed 6 bases and J shed 4 bases, with 13 bases lying between them. Germline V lookup: CDR1 LNHDA, CDR2 SQIVND (reference sequence). CDR3 DNA: TGTGCCAGTAGCTGGACCGCAGCCGGAAACACCATATATTTT. This translates into CASSWTAAGNTIYF.

The genes are TRBV7-3 and TRBJ2-7; no clear D. Per germline, CDR1 SGHTA and CDR2 FQGTGA. V was trimmed by 5 bases and J by 4 bases, leaving 9 bases between them. This CDR3 contains 12 residues. The CDR3 protein is CASSTVHYEQYF. CDR3 DNA: TGTGCCAGCAGCACGGTTCATTACGAGCAGTACTTC.

CDR3 residues: CASSLGHSYEQYF. DNA of the CDR3: TGTGCCAGCAGCTTAGGGCACTCCTACGAGCAGTACTTC. The chain employs TRBV7-3 and TRBJ2-7, with D hard to call. This CDR3 contains 13 residues. Deletions cut 2 bases from V and 0 bases from J, with 5 bases between. Germline assignment: CDR1 SGHTA and CDR2 FQGTGA.

As DNA, the CDR3 is TGTGCCTCCGAGGGGGTAGGAGAAAAACTGTTTTTT. Its translation: CASEGVGEKLFF. The J gene is TRBJ1-4, the V gene TRBV18; possibly TRBD1 for D (6 bases). Per the germline V gene, CDR1 is KGHSH and CDR2 is LQKENI. Trimming left V 11 bases short and J 8 bases short, with 15 bases between. The CDR3 length is 12 residues.

V is TRBV5-1 and J is TRBJ1-6; the match to TRBD1 covers 9 bases. The V gene's germline CDR1 is SGHRS and CDR2 YFSETQ. The CDR3 runs to 15 residues. Germline trimming cut 1 base from V and 9 bases from J; bases unmatched to any gene: 5. CDR3: CASSLLDRGRSPLHF. The CDR3 DNA sequence: TGCGCCAGCAGCTTGTTGGACAGGGGACGTTCACCCCTCCACTTT.

The CDR3 is CASSKTPGQGNEKLFF. CDR3 nucleotide sequence: TGTGCCAGCAGTAAGACTCCGGGACAGGGTAATGAAAAACTGTTTTTT. The chain is built from TRBV7-9 and TRBJ1-4; 9 positions match TRBD1. Germline assignment: CDR1 SEHNR and CDR2 FQNEAQ (reference sequence). This CDR3 comprises 16 residues. V lost 6 bases to trimming and J lost 4 bases; unmatched junction nucleotides: 9.